Sequencing of this T cell receptor (beta chain) was carried out in a study of T cell responses to AZD1222 COVID-19 vaccine. V gave up 4 bases and J gave up 7 bases; unmatched junction bases: 5. This CDR3 is built from 15 residues. CDR1 is SGHTA and CDR2 is FQGNSA in the germline V gene. Second-dose groups at about 4 or about 12 weeks were pooled. Clones were read by immunoSEQ multiplex PCR, and TCRdb kept only the in-frame ones, dropping some. This table holds about 120,000 clones, roughly 82% found once. Comments on this clone: What it binds is not known.

Study-wide points: Samples come after the peak T cell response, not at day 14. White British people made up most donors, females outnumbered males, and clonal diversity was possibly underestimated.

The TCR originated in an adult who received the AZD1222 COVID-19 vaccine. J is TRBJ1-6 and V is TRBV7-2; 9 bases are a match to TRBD1. Material: peripheral blood, obtained 28 days after the second AZD1222 dose. The CDR3, as DNA: TGTGCCAGCAGCTACAGGACAGGGGTAAATTCACCCCTCCACTTT. This codes for CASSYRTGVNSPLHF.